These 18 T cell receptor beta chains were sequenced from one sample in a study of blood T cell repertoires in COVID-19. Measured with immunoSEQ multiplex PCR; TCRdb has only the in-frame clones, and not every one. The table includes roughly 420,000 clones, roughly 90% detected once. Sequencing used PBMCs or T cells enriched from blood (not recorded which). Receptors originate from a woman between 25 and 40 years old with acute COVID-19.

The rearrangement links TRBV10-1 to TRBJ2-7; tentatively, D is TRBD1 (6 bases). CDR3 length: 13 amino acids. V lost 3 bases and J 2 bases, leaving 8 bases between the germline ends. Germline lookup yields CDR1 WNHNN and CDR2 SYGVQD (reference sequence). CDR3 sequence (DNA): TGCGCCAGCAGTGACGGACAGACCTACGAGCAGTACTTC. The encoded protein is CASSDGQTYEQYF.

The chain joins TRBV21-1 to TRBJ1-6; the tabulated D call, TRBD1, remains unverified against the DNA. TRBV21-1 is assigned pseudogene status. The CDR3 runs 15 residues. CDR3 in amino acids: CASSKRTAYNSPLHF. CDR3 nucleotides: TGTGCCAGCAGCAAACGGACAGCTTATAATTCACCCCTCCACTTT.

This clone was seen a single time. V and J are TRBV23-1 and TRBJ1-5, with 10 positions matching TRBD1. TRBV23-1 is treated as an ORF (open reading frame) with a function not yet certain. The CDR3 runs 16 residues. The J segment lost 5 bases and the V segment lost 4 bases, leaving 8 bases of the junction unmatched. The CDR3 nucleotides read TGCGCCAGCAGTCTGACCCGGGACAGGGGCCATCAGCCCCAGCATTTT. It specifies CASSLTRDRGHQPQHF.

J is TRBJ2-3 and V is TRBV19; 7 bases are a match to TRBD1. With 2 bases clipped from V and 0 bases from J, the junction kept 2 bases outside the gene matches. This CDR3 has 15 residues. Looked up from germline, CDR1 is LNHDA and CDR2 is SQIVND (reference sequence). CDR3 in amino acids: CASSIRGPSTDTQYF. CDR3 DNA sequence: TGTGCCAGTAGTATAAGGGGGCCCAGCACAGATACGCAGTATTTT.

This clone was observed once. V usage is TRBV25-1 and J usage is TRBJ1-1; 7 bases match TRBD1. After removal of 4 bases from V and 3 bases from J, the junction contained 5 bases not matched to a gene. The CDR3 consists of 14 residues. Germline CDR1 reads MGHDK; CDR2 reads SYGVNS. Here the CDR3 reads CASSGDRVDTEAFF. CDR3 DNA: TGTGCCAGCAGTGGAGACAGGGTTGACACTGAAGCTTTCTTT.

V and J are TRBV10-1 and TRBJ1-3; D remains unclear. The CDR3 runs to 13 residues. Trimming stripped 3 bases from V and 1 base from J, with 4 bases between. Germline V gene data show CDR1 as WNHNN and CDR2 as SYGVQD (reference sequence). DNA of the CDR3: TGCGCCAGCAGTGACCTTTCTGGAAACACCATATATTTT. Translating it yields CASSDLSGNTIYF.

CDR3 coding DNA: TGTGCCAGCAGTTTGGGACAGGGCACTAACTATGGCTACACCTTC. It encodes CASSLGQGTNYGYTF. The chain employs TRBV27 and TRBJ1-2, with TRBD1 matching 9 bases. This CDR3 comprises 15 residues. The V and J ends lost 3 bases and 0 bases, in that order; junction bases with no gene match: 2. Germline CDR1 MNHEY, CDR2 SMNVEV (reference sequence).

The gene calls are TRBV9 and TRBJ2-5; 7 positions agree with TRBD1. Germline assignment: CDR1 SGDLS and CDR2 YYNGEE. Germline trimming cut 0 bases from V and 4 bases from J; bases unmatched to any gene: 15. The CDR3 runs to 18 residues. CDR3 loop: CASSVGPYSTGRTETQYF. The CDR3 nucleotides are TGTGCCAGCAGCGTAGGCCCCTATTCGACAGGGCGAACAGAGACCCAGTACTTC.

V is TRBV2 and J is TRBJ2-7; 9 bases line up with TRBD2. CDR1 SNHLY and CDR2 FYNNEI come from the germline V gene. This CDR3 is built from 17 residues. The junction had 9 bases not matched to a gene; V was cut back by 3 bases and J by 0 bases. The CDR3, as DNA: TGTGCCAGCAGTGACATCAGGAGCGGGGGGAACTCCTACGAGCAGTACTTC. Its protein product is CASSDIRSGGNSYEQYF.

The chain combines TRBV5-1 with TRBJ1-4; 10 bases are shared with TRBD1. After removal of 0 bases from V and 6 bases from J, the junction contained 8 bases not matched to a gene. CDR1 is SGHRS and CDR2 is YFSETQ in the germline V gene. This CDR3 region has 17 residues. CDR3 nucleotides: TGCGCCAGCAGCTTGGCGCCTCCCGGGACAGGGGATGAAAAACTGTTTTTT. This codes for CASSLAPPGTGDEKLFF.

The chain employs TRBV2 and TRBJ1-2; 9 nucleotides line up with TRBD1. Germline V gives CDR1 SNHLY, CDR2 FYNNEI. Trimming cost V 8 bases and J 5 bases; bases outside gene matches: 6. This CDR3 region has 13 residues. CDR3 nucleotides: TGTGCCAGCCTAGTCGGGACAGGGTATGGCTACACCTTC. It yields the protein CASLVGTGYGYTF.

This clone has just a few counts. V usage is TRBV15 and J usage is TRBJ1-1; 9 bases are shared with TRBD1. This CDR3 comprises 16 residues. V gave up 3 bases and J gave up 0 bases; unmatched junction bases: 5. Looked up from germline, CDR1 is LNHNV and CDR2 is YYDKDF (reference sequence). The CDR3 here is CATSSGQGRMNTEAFF. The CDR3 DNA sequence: TGTGCCACCAGCAGCGGACAGGGGAGAATGAACACTGAAGCTTTCTTT.

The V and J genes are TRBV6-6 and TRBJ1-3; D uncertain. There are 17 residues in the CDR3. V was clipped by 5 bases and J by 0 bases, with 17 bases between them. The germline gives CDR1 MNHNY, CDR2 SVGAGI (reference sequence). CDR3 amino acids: CASSRTHSAFSGNTIYF. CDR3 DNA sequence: TGTGCCAGCAGTCGTACTCATTCCGCGTTCTCTGGAAACACCATATATTTT.

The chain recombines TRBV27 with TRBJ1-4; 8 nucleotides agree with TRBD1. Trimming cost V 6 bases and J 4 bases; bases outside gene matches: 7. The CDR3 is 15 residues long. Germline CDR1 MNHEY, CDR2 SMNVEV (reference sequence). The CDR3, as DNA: TGTGCCAGCAGCCGGCGACAGGGGAATAATGAAAAACTGTTTTTT. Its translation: CASSRRQGNNEKLFF.

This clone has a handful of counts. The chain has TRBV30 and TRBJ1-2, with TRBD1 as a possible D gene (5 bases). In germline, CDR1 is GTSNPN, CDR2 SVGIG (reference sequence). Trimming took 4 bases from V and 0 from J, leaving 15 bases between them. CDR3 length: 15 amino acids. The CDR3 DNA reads TGTGCCTGGAAGAGTAAGGGGCCGTCTAACTATGGCTACACCTTC. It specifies CAWKSKGPSNYGYTF. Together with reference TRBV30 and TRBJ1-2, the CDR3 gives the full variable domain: SQTIHQWPATLVQPVGSPLSLECTVEGTSNPNLYWYRQAAGRGLQLLFYSVGIGQISSEVPQNLSASRPQDRQFILSSKKLLLSDSGFYLCAWKSKGPSNYGYTFGSGTRLTVV.

The CDR3 DNA sequence: TGTGCCAGCAGCGCAGGGGGCCACAGCAATGAGCAGTTCTTC. It translates to CASSAGGHSNEQFF. This chain joins TRBV9 and TRBJ2-1; TRBD1 agrees at 8 bases. This CDR3 is 14 amino acids long. Germline values: CDR1 SGDLS, CDR2 YYNGEE. Germline trimming cut 3 bases from V and 6 bases from J; bases unmatched to any gene: 5.

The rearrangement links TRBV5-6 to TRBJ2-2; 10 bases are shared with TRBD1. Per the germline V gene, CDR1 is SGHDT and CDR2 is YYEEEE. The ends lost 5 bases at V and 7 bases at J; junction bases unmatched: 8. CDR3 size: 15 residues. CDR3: CASSRRDRGFGELFF. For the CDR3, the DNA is TGTGCCAGCAGTCGCCGGGACAGGGGTTTCGGGGAGCTGTTTTTT.

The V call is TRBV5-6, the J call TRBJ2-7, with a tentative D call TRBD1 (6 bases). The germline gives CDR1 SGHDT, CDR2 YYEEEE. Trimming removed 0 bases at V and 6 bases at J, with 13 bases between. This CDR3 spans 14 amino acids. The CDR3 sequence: CASSLAAGVGEQYF. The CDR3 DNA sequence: TGTGCCAGCAGCTTGGCGGCAGGGGTGGGCGAGCAGTACTTC.